This T cell receptor beta chain was retrieved from a study of blood T cell repertoires in COVID-19. Study at large: Researchers got acute and convalescent COVID-19 samples from the United States, Italy and Spain. The cDNA or gDNA used as material had been derived from T cells, B-cell-depleted T cells, or PBMCs.

During active infection, Seattle patients enrolled and were then monitored through disease. The germline V gene has CDR1 SGHAT and CDR2 FQNNGV. The CDR3 is made up of 15 amino acids. As for this clone: At one end, the junction sequence differs from germline, possibly due to a read error.

Original processing methods: Amplifying reference gene primers gave estimates of nucleated cell counts. The protocol was immunoSEQ multiplex PCR, while the TCRdb copy is restricted to in-frame clones and leaves out a portion. V, J and clone size were drawn from that table, and D and trimming were deduced from the DNA. The profile shows under 200,000 clones, 70% to 90% of them singletons. This sequence originates from a woman in her sixties with COVID-19, enrolled during active disease. Material: peripheral blood. This sequence joins TRBV11-2 and TRBJ2-3, with 8 bases that match TRBD2. CDR3 in DNA: TGTGCCAGCAGCCGAGTGGGGGGGTTGGGACTAGTACTCCATTTT. This gives the protein CASSRVGGLGLVLHF.